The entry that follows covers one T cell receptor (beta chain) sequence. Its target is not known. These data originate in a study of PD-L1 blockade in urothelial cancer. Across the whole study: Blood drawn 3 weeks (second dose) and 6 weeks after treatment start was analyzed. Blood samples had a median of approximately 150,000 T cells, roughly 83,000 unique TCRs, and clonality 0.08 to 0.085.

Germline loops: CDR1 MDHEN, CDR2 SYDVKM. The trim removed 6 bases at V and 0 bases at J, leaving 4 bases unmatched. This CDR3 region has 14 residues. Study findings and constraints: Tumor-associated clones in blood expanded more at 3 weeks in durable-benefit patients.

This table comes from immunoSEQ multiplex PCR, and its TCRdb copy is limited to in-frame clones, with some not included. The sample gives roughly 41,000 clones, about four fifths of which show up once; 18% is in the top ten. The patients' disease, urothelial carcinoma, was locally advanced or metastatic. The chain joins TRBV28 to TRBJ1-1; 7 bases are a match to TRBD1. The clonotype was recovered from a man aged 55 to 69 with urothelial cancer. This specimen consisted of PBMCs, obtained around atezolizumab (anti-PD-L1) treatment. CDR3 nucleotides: TGTGCCAGCAGAGCAGGGGGAATGAACACTGAAGCTTTCTTT. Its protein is CASRAGGMNTEAFF.